This record covers a single T cell receptor beta chain. This clone occurred a few times. Its antigen is not yet known. Per-base qualities were not stored, and no clone one base away is much larger. The data were taken from a study of cytomegalovirus exposure and HLA in healthy donors (dated by TCRdb to between 2016 and 2019). In the study overall: According to an earlier analysis of 450 to 650 of the donors, some 170 million T cells yielded 120 million or so unique TCR beta sequences and approximately 300 Gb of sequence data. Four or five DR-DQ haplotypes were handled as single units for association and clustering because linkage in the cohort was strong. Every discovery cohort repertoire had been produced on one sequencing platform. Genome-wide SNP genotypes for about 65% of the roughly 670 donors were used in a later genetic analysis, which treated that subset as a discovery cohort. HLA typing covered class I and class II loci at four-digit resolution. Across some 400 genotyped donors of the cohort, an average of roughly 230,000 unique TCR beta nucleotide sequences per donor were sequenced, and about a sixth of those sequences were non-productive. In the later analysis, no new phenotypic data were used to find candidate immune exposures; instead, reliance was placed on TCR beta sequences and their occurrence across donors. Typing coverage differed by locus: A, B, C, DRB1 and DQB1 were typed in about 620-630 donors, DQA1 in 500 to 550, DPA1 in 600 to 610, and DPB1 in 472. The study aimed to test whether signatures of past pathogen exposure could be identified by cataloging public T cell receptors. Among the approximately 420 genotyped donors, 75% to 90% belonged to the genetic ancestry cluster associated with self-reported Caucasian donors. In a later analysis, previously published TCR beta repertoires from 600 to 850 donors were re-analyzed and high-resolution HLA genotyping was added so that TCR occurrence patterns could be studied. An early release covering about 600 HLA-typed donors comprised about 290 gigabases of sequencing data and tens of millions of unique TCR sequences. An earlier analysis of more than 450 of the donors used high-throughput TCR beta sequencing to judge whether each TCR beta V gene segment behaved as functional or pseudogenic. Donor age, sex, ethnicity and CMV serostatus were compiled alongside the repertoire data. The T cell repertoires of 666 subjects were profiled by immunosequencing and related to cytomegalovirus serostatus. Besides the first cohort of about 730 subjects, a separate validation cohort made up of 90 to 150 different subjects was used. To predict cytomegalovirus infection status, the study brought together high-throughput TCR immunosequencing, statistical association of individual TCRs with disease status, and machine learning.

The cohort comprised some 700 healthy bone marrow donors. At the time of sampling, all cohort members were nominally healthy, though unrecorded immune exposures were likely present. The donor was CMV seropositive and belonged to the group of some 290 seropositive cohort members. Each donor provided a peripheral blood sample, and peripheral blood mononuclear cells were used for TCR beta sequencing. The Qiagen DNeasy Blood Extraction Kit was used to extract genomic DNA from the blood cell samples. The library relied on the immunoSEQ multiplex PCR assay. A mixture of 60 forward primers for TCR Vbeta segments and 13 reverse primers for TCR Jbeta segments was used in the multiplex PCR. A multiplex PCR assay on genomic DNA amplified the CDR3 region of rearranged TCR beta genes. The amplified TCR beta libraries were sequenced on the Illumina HiSeq System as 87-base-pair reads. Turning to the authors' computational methods: Across the roughly 640 repertoires, a later analysis counted roughly 84 million unique TCR beta chains, roughly 11 million of which were shared by at least two donors. A nearest-neighbor algorithm error-corrected the raw reads and collapsed the reads into unique sequences, merging closely related sequences to remove PCR and sequencing errors. Alignment of CDR3 sequences to IMGT reference sequences was used to assign V, D and J gene segments. Each retained sequence needed at least a six-nucleotide match to both a V gene segment and a J gene segment. Rearrangements were classified as productive when the CDR3 lacked stop codons and remained in frame with V and J, and all other rearrangements were classified as non-productive. CDR3 was defined according to IMGT convention as the region running from the second conserved V-encoded cysteine to the conserved J-encoded phenylalanine. The earlier analysis of about 560 of the donors excluded any sequence lacking an unambiguous match to a single V gene segment. In an earlier analysis of more than 500 of the donors, a V segment was called functional when productive rearrangements were above 56.7%, and segregating when the standard deviation between donors exceeded 5%. A statistical classification framework was built to diagnose cytomegalovirus status from the catalog of TCR beta chain sequences. V and J gene assignment, in a later analysis, came from comparing TCR nucleotide sequences with IMGT/GENE-DB human TR gene sequences. In a later analysis, CDR3 sequences and most-parsimonious VDJ recombination scenarios were assigned using the TCRdist pipeline. In a later analysis, every TCR beta chain was defined by the combination of its CDR3 amino acid sequence and its V-gene family, and reads without a unique V-gene family were dropped. A later analysis removed 592 highly shared, low-generation-probability nucleotide sequences to deal with suspected cross-contamination and a sequencing artifact. In a later analysis, a clonal expansion index for each public chain was calculated from normalized within-repertoire ranks of inferred template counts. Generation probabilities in a later analysis came from a VDJ recombination model fitted to out-of-frame rearrangements, and those results were checked against IGoR. Hypergeometric tests were used in a later analysis to score TCR-TCR, TCR-HLA and TCR-CMV co-occurrence, with a repertoire-size bias correction applied to the TCR pairs. False discovery rates were estimated in a later analysis by permuting HLA or CMV assignments 20 times. A later analysis grouped co-occurring TCRs with DBSCAN, adding TCRdist sequence similarity when clustering within HLA-allele-positive subsets. Repertoires with fewer than 30,000 or more than 120,000 public chains, plus five repertoires with anomalous nucleotide sharing, were excluded from co-occurrence clustering. As stored in TCRdb, this immuneACCESS dataset retains in-frame rearrangements with V and J assigned. A fraction of the clones does not appear; measured against another copy, unresolved V genes explain less than half of the discrepancy, and the remainder lacks a known reason. V and J calls and clone size follow that table, whereas D and trimming were derived from the DNA. This sample holds some 100,000 clones; about four fifths were observed only once. Jointly, the top ten make up 4.1% of the sample.

Findings and caveats that apply to the study as a whole: In both the original and validation cohorts, the classifier was reported to diagnose cytomegalovirus status with high specificity and sensitivity. Because counts were too low, about 18 rarely observed V segments, including chromosome 9 orphons, were left out of the earlier analysis of some 640 of the donors. For the cohort, immune exposure information was limited to CMV serostatus. Some IMGT-functional V segments, including TRBV6-2 and TRBV6-3, could not be distinguished by the 87-base-pair reads and were therefore excluded. Linkage disequilibrium might explain the correlated functional status among segregating V segments, but an unknown experimental factor could not be ruled out. In an earlier analysis of some 540 of the donors, most TCR beta V segments appeared in productive rearrangements about 87% or about 30% of the time, broadly matching IMGT annotations. Assigning TCR associations to individual alleles was difficult when HLA alleles, especially DR and DQ, strongly co-occurred. In vitro tests confirmed that a few of the cytomegalovirus-associated TCR beta chains recognize cytomegalovirus antigens. An association between a missense DCLRE1C variant and V-gene and J-gene trimming of TCR beta chains was found in a later genetic analysis and replicated in an independent cohort. Several of the top co-occurrence clusters appeared to be linked to parvovirus B19, influenza, CMV and Epstein-Barr virus, according to a later analysis. This cohort had only TCR beta chains sequenced, and the lack of alpha or paired-chain data limited which features could be detected. A further reported finding was that TCR beta sequences accurately predicted the HLA-A and HLA-B alleles for most subjects in the first cohort. In a later analysis, HLA-associated TCR beta chains were found to be more clonally expanded and to have lower generation probabilities than equally common non-associated chains. A cluster of highly shared sequence variants was judged likely to represent a technical artifact of the sequencing pipeline. Because HLA typing was unavailable for some donors at each locus, only the typed subset was used in association tests. A later analysis found that TCR association rates varied across HLA loci, with DRB1 alleles showing the most associated TCRs and HLA-C alleles the fewest. While some public TCRs were present in many individuals, most TCR sequences turned up only very rarely across donors. At a false discovery rate of 0.05, a later analysis linked around 17,000 TCR beta sequences to specific HLA alleles. A later analysis found that most CMV-associated TCR beta chains appeared HLA-restricted, with HLA associations seemingly driven largely by CMV exposure. Roughly uniform sequencing depth across donors was assumed in presence/absence analyses, although this assumption may not hold. The study gave a list of under 200 TCR beta chains associated with cytomegalovirus. The authors suggested that the approach could potentially be extended to other disease states and immunological phenotypes. Compared with the roughly 670-donor mean, donors in an Asian-associated ancestry cluster had fewer N-insertions in productive TCRs, according to a later genetic analysis.

CDR1 is given as SGHNT and CDR2 as YENEEA, both from the germline V gene. There are 18 amino acids in the CDR3, from cysteine to phenylalanine inclusive. Only the CDR3 DNA is retained, 54 bases long and in frame from the first base. Compared with germline, V lacks 1 base and J lacks 8 bases; bases without a gene match: 9. The clonotype was recovered from a female donor in good health and CMV-seropositive. The sample was PBMCs. The chain links TRBV11-3 with TRBJ2-1, and TRBD2 matches 15 of the central bases. The CDR3 region: CASSLGSRTSGGADEQFF. DNA sequence: TGTGCCAGCAGCTTAGGGTCACGGACTAGCGGGGGGGCCGATGAGCAGTTCTTC.